A single sample gave rise to the 17 T cell receptor beta chains below, sequenced in a study of T cells in Graves' hyperthyroidism and ophthalmopathy. Regions amplified from RNA transcripts were the TCR beta CDR3 regions. HTBI primers were used for first-round RT-PCR of the TCR CDR3. In TCRdb, the multiplex PCR reads were re-called with MiXCR into one record per CDR3 protein. This sample carries under 400,000 distinct CDR3 sequences, roughly 18% of them seen once, and the ten largest clones take approximately 54%. Material: blood. The receptors were sampled from a woman aged 50 to 60 with Graves' hyperthyroidism.

The table lists this clonotype with many counts. The chain is built from TRBV2 and TRBJ2-7; 8 bases fit TRBD1. This CDR3 region has 15 residues. Germline V gives CDR1 SNHLY, CDR2 FYNNEI. V lost 5 bases to trimming and J lost 2 bases; unmatched junction nucleotides: 8. CDR3 sequence (DNA): TGTGCCAGCAGTCCGGACAGGGAACGACCCTACGAGCAGTACGTC. Translating it yields CASSPDRERPYEQYV.

In this sample, this clonotype turned up a few times. The gene calls are TRBV7-8 and TRBJ2-5; D is unresolved. Trimming removed 5 bases at V and 3 bases at J, with 10 bases between. Germline CDR1 and CDR2: SGHVS and FQNEAQ. The CDR3 extends over 13 amino acids. The CDR3 region has the DNA TGTGCCAGCAGCAACACAAGGGAAGAGACCCAGTACTTC. Its protein product is CASSNTREETQYF.

This clonotype was detected ten times or more. The V and J genes are TRBV6-1 and TRBJ1-5; D gene ambiguous. Trimming removed 1 base at V and 3 bases at J, with 7 bases between. Germline CDR1 reads MNHNS; CDR2 reads SASEGT. This CDR3 is built from 14 residues. CDR3 loop: CASSEVPINQPQHF. The CDR3 DNA follows: TGTGCCAGCAGTGAAGTACCGATCAATCAGCCCCAGCATTTT.

In its sample, this clonotype was seen many times. The rearrangement links TRBV28 to TRBJ2-3; 11 bases match TRBD1. CDR3 length: 16 amino acids. CDR1 is MDHEN, CDR2 SYDVKM, per germline. After removal of 2 bases from V and 2 bases from J, the junction contained 3 bases not matched to a gene. CDR3 region: CASSLGTGGYTDTQYF. As DNA, the CDR3 is TGTGCCAGCAGTTTAGGGACAGGGGGTTACACAGATACGCAGTATTTT.

The sample holds a few counts of this clonotype. The gene calls are TRBV29-1 and TRBJ2-3; 8 positions match TRBD1. The germline V gene has CDR1 SQVTM and CDR2 ANQGSEA. CDR3 length: 14 residues. V dropped 3 bases and J dropped 3; count of bases not matched to a gene: 5. DNA of the CDR3: TGCAGCGTTGATGGGCAGGGGGCAACAGATACGCAGTATTTT. Amino acid sequence: CSVDGQGATDTQYF.

This clonotype was detected a few times. This sequence joins TRBV9 and TRBJ2-3; D gene ambiguous. V lost 5 bases, J lost 4 bases, and 11 bases lay in between. Germline V gene lookup returns CDR1 SGDLS and CDR2 YYNGEE. The CDR3 extends over 13 amino acids. The CDR3 region is CASRDGFADTQYF. The CDR3 coding sequence is TGTGCCAGCAGGGACGGGTTCGCAGATACGCAGTATTTT.

This clonotype was counted at least ten times. The chain recombines TRBV2 with TRBJ2-7; TRBD2 matches 7 bases. The germline CDR1 and CDR2 sequences are SNHLY and FYNNEI. V trimming: 3 bases; J trimming: 5 bases; junction bases outside the gene matches: 7. This CDR3 comprises 14 residues. The CDR3: CASSEIRRGNEQYF. Written as DNA, the CDR3 is TGTGCCAGCAGTGAGATCCGGCGGGGGAACGAGCAGTACTTC.

The chain carries TRBV4-1 and TRBJ1-4; the D is unclear. V lost 0 bases and J lost 5, with 13 bases in between. Germline assignment: CDR1 MGHRA and CDR2 YSYEKL. The CDR3 runs to 16 residues. The CDR3 reads CASSQDQAARNEKLFF. The DNA for the CDR3 is TGCGCCAGCAGCCAAGATCAGGCAGCTAGGAATGAAAAACTGTTTTTT.

This clonotype came up a few times. The chain couples TRBV5-1 to TRBJ2-6; a possible D gene is TRBD1 (6 bases). The germline V and J ends were trimmed by 4 bases and 0 bases, with 8 bases remaining between them. From germline, CDR1 is SGHRS and CDR2 YFSETQ. CDR3 length equals 15 residues. The CDR3 region is CASSPGVSGANVLTF. Written as DNA, the CDR3 is TGCGCCAGCAGCCCAGGGGTCTCTGGGGCCAACGTCCTGACTTTC.

This clonotype was detected many times. V and J are TRBV29-1 and TRBJ2-7; the match to TRBD1 covers 8 bases. Germline-derived CDR1 and CDR2 are SQVTM and ANQGSEA. V was clipped by 4 bases and J by 3 bases; unmatched bases: 5. The CDR3 is 13 amino acids. The CDR3 region is CSVASRGLYEQYF. The CDR3 region has the DNA TGCAGCGTTGCCTCCAGGGGGCTCTACGAGCAGTACTTC.

This clonotype was recorded at least ten times. The rearrangement joins TRBV6-1 to TRBJ2-7; TRBD1 agrees at 9 bases. V dropped 5 bases and J dropped 6; count of bases not matched to a gene: 5. The CDR3 runs to 13 residues. Germline V lookup: CDR1 MNHNS, CDR2 SASEGT. The DNA of the CDR3 is TGTGCCAGCAGTCCCCGGGACAGGGCCGAGCAGTACGTC. Encoded protein: CASSPRDRAEQYV.

V is TRBV30 and J is TRBJ2-1; tentatively, D is TRBD2 (6 bases). The CDR3 has 12 amino acids. CDR1 and CDR2 (germline): GTSNPN, SVGIG (reference sequence). V lost 2 bases and J lost 10, with 12 bases in between. The CDR3 loop is CAWSHNRGEQFF. DNA for the CDR3: TGTGCCTGGAGTCACAACCGGGGGGAGCAGTTCTTC.

This clonotype was counted ten times or more. This CDR3 is CAIRTGANTEAFF. CDR3 DNA: TGTGCCATTAGGACAGGGGCTAACACTGAAGCTTTCTTT. The chain links TRBV6-2 or TRBV6-3 to TRBJ1-1; TRBD1 matches at 9 bases. Germline trimming cut 10 bases from V and 2 bases from J; bases unmatched to any gene: 5. The CDR3 length is 13 residues. In germline, CDR1 is MNHEY, CDR2 SVGEGT.

This clonotype was seen only a few times. The rearrangement uses TRBV20-1 and TRBJ2-1, with TRBD2 identical over 8 bases. The CDR3 runs 12 residues. Unmatched junction bases numbered 3, after V lost 3 bases and J lost 8 bases. The V gene's germline CDR1 is DFQATT and CDR2 SNEGSKA (reference sequence). CDR3 loop: CSASGGVYEQFF. The CDR3 DNA reads TGCAGTGCTAGCGGGGGGGTATATGAGCAGTTCTTC.

This clonotype has just a few counts. This sequence joins TRBV18 and TRBJ1-6, with D unresolved. Germline V lookup: CDR1 KGHSH, CDR2 LQKENI. The germline V and J ends were trimmed by 3 bases and 7 bases, with 10 bases remaining between them. The CDR3 loop spans 14 amino acids. The CDR3 loop reads CASSPEGWNSPLHF. CDR3 sequence (DNA): TGTGCCAGCTCACCGGAAGGGTGGAATTCACCCCTCCACTTT.

There are a few counts of this clonotype. The chain joins TRBV7-9 to TRBJ1-4; D gene uncertain. Germline loops: CDR1 SEHNR, CDR2 FQNEAQ (reference sequence). V was clipped by 2 bases and J by 5 bases, with 6 bases between them. This CDR3 has 13 amino acids. Written as DNA, the CDR3 is TGTGCCAGCAGCTTAAGCCTAAATGAAAAACTGTTTTTT. Translated, it gives CASSLSLNEKLFF.

At least ten counts were recorded for this clonotype. This chain uses TRBV20-1 with TRBJ2-3; a weak D match, TRBD2 (7 bases). V was trimmed by 3 bases and J by 4 bases, leaving 14 bases between them. CDR1 is DFQATT, CDR2 SNEGSKA, per germline (reference sequence). The CDR3 covers 14 residues. This CDR3 reads CSARGGALPDTQYF. The CDR3 DNA reads TGCAGTGCTAGGGGGGGGGCTCTACCAGATACGCAGTATTTT.